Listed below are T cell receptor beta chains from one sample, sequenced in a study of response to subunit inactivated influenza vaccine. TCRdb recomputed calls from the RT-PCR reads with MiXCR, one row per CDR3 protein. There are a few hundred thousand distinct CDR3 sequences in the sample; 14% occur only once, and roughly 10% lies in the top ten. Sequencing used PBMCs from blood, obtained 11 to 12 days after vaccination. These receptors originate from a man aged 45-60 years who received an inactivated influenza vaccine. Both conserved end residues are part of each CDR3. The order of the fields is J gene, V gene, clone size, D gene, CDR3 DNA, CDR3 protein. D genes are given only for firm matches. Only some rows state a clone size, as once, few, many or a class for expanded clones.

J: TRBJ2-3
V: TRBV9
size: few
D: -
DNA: TGTGCCAGCAGCGCGGGGTCCCAGGTCGATGCGCAGTATTTT
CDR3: CASSAGSQVDAQYF

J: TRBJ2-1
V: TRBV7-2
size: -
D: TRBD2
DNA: TGTGCCAGCAGCTTCGCCCTAGCGGGAGTCCTACACTCCTACAATGAGCAGTTCTTC
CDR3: CASSFALAGVLHSYNEQFF

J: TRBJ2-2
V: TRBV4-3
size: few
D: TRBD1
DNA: TGCGCCAGCAGCCAAGAGATCGACAGGGGATGGAGTTGGACCGGGGAGCTGTTTTTT
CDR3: CASSQEIDRGWSWTGELFF

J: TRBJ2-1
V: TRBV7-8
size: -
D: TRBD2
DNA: TGTGCCAGCAGCTTAGAGCTAGCGGGGACACGCAATGAGCGGCAGTTCTTC
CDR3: CASSLELAGTRNERQFF

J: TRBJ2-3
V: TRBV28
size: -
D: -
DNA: TGTGCCAGCAGTTTCTCCGAGGGCCGTCAGACGCAGTATTTT
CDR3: CASSFSEGRQTQYF

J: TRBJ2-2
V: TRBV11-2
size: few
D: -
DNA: TGTGCCAGCAGCTTAAACCGCCTTTACGGGAGAACCACCGGGGAGCTGTTTTTT
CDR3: CASSLNRLYGRTTGELFF

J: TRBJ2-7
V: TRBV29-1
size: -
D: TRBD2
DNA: TGCAGCGCTATCGGACTAGCCCACTACGAGCAGTACTTC
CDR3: CSAIGLAHYEQYF

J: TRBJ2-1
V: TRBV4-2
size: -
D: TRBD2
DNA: TGTGCCAGCAGCCAAGATTGGGATAGCGGGAGGGGTGAGCAGTTCTTC
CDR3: CASSQDWDSGRGEQFF

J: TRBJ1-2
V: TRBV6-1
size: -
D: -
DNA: TGTGCCAGCAGTCGTTCTGGGTACTATGGCTACACCTTC
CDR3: CASSRSGYYGYTF

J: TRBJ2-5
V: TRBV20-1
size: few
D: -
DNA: TGCAGTGCTAGAGAACAACTAGCGACCCAGTACTTC
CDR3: CSAREQLATQYF

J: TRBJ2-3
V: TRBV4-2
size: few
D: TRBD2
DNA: TGTGCCAGCAGCCAAACCCCTAGCGGGGGTGGGACAGATACGCAGTATTTT
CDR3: CASSQTPSGGGTDTQYF

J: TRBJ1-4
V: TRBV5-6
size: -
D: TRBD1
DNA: TGTGCCAGCAGCTTGAGGGGACAGAGAAATGAAAAACTGTTTTTT
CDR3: CASSLRGQRNEKLFF